This T cell receptor beta chain was captured by sequencing in a study of OX40 agonist ivuxolimab in advanced cancers. Study information: Ivuxolimab, an antibody acting as an agonist of OX40 (CD134), was used to treat patients. Study outcomes and limitations: CD4+ and CD8+ T cells in blood underwent clonal expansion by week 6 at 0.1 to 3.0 mg/kg. Not determined was the antigen specificity of the expanded peripheral T cells.

This clone appeared once. The antigen remains undetermined. Blood samples were obtained at baseline, cycle 4 day 1, and cycle 7 day 1. Only in-frame clones appear in the TCRdb table, and some are missing; sequencing was by immunoSEQ multiplex PCR. The repertoire consists of about 120,000 clones, with around 93% occurring once and the leading ten covering 0.15% to 0.19%. The germline V gene encodes CDR1 SGHRS and CDR2 YFSETQ. The ends were cut back, 7 bases at V and 4 bases at J, with 12 bases in the middle. The length of the CDR3 is 13 residues. This clonotype originated in an adult with an advanced solid tumor such as melanoma, head and neck, liver or kidney cancer. Source: CD4+ or CD8+ T cells sorted from blood, taken in a trial of the OX40 agonist ivuxolimab. V is TRBV5-1 and J is TRBJ1-5, with a possible D match to TRBD1 (5 bases). DNA of the CDR3: TGCGCCAGCCGGGTTGAGGGGAATCAGCCCCAGCATTTT. Its protein is CASRVEGNQPQHF.